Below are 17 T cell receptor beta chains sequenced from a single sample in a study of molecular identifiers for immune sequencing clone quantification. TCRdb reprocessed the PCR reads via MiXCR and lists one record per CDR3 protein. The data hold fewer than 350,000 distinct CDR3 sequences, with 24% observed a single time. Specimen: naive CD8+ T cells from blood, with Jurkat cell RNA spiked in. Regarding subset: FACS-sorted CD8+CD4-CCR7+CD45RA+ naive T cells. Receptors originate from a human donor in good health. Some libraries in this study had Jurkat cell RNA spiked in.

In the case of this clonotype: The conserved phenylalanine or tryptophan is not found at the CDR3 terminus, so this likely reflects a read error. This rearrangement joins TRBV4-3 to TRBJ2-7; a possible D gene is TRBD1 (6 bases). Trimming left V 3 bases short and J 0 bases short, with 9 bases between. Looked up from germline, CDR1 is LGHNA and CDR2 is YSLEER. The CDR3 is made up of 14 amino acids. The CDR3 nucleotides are TGCGCCAGCAGCCAGGGGGCTAGCTCCTACGAGCAGTACCTC. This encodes CASSQGASSYEQYL.

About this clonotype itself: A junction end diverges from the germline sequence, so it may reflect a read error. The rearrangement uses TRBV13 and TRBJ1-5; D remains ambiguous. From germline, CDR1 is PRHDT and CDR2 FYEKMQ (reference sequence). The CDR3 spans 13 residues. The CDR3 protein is CASSLGVDQPRHF. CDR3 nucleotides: TGTGCCAGCAGCTTAGGGGTAGATCAGCCCCGGCATTTT.

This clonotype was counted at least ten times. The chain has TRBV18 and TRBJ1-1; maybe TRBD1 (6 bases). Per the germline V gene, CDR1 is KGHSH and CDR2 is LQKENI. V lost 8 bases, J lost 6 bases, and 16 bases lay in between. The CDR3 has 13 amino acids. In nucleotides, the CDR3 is TGTGCCAGCGCAGATATGGGACATTCTGAAGCTTTCTTT. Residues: CASADMGHSEAFF.

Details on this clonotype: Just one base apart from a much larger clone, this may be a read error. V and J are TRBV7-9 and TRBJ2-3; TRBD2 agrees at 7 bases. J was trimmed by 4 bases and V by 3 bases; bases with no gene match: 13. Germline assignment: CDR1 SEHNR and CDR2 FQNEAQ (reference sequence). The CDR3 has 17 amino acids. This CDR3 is CASSFGQVGGPADTQYF. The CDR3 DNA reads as TGTGCCAGCAGCTTTGGTCAAGTGGGAGGGCCTGCAGATACGCAGTATTTT. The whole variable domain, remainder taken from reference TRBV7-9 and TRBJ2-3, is DTGVSQNPRHKITKRGQNVTFRCDPISEHNRLYWYRQTLGQGPEFLTYFQNEAQLEKSRLLSDRFSAERPKGSFSTLEIQRTEQGDSAMYLCASSFGQVGGPADTQYFGPGTRLTVL.

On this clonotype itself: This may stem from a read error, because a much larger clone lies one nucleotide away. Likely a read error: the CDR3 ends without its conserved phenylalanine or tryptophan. The CDR3 protein is CASSDLVNEQFI. CDR3 bases: TGTGCCAGCAGTGACCTGGTCAATGAGCAGTTCATC. The rearrangement links TRBV6-5 to TRBJ2-1; unclear D gene. V was shortened by 5 bases and J by 6 bases, with 8 bases between the two germline ends. The CDR3 loop spans 12 amino acids. The germline CDR1 and CDR2 sequences are MNHEY and SVGAGI.

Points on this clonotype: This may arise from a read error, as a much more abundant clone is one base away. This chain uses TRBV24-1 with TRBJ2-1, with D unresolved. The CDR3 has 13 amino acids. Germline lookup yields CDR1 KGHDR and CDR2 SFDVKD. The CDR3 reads CATSDKLSNEQLF. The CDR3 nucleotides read TGTGCCACCAGTGATAAACTAAGCAATGAGCAGCTCTTC.

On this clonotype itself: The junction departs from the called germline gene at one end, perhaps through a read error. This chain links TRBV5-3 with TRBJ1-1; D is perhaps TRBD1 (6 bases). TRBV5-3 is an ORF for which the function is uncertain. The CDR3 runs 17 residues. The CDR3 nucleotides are TGTGCCAGCAGCTTGGGACATGGGTGCCTCGTGAACACTGAAGCTTTCTTT. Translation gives CASSLGHGCLVNTEAFF.

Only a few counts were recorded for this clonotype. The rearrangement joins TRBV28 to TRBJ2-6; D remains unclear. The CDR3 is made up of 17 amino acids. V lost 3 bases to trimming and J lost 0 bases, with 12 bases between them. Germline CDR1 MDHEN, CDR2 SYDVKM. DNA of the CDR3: TGTGCCAGCAGTTTGAGCATAGTAAACTCTGGGGCCAACGTCCTGACTTTC. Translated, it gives CASSLSIVNSGANVLTF.

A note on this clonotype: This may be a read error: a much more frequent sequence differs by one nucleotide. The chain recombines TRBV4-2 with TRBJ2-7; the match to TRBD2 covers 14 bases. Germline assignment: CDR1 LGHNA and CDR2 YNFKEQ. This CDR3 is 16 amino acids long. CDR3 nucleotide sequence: TGTGCCAGCAGCCAGGGGACTAGCGGGGGTTCCTACGCGCAGTACTTC. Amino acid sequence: CASSQGTSGGSYAQYF.

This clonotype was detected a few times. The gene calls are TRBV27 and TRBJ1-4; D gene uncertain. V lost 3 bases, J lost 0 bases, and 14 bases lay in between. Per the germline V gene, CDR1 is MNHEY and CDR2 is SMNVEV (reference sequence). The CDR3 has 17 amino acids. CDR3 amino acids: CASSFVGPLPTNEKLFF. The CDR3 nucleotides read TGTGCCAGCAGTTTTGTGGGCCCCCTCCCAACTAATGAAAAACTGTTTTTT. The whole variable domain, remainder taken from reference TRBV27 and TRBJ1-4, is EAQVTQNPRYLITVTGKKLTVTCSQNMNHEYMSWYRQDPGLGLRQIYYSMNVEVTDKGDVPEGYKVSRKEKRNFPLILESPSPNQTSLYFCASSFVGPLPTNEKLFFGSGTQLSVL.

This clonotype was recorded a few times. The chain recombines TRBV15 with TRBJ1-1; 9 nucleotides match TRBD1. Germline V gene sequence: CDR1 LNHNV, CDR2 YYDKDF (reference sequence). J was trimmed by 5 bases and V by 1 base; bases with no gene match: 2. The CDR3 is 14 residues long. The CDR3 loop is CATSRGTGETEAFF. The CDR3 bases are TGTGCCACCAGCAGAGGGACAGGGGAAACTGAAGCTTTCTTT.

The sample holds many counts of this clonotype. The CDR3 loop reads CASKRQGYTEAFF. The CDR3 DNA reads as TGTGCCAGCAAACGACAGGGGTACACTGAAGCTTTCTTT. The rearrangement links TRBV6-2 or TRBV6-3 to TRBJ1-1, with TRBD1 identical over 8 bases. Looked up from germline, CDR1 is MNHEY and CDR2 is SVGEGT. The CDR3 spans 13 residues. V lost 7 bases and J lost 3; bases outside the gene matches: 4.

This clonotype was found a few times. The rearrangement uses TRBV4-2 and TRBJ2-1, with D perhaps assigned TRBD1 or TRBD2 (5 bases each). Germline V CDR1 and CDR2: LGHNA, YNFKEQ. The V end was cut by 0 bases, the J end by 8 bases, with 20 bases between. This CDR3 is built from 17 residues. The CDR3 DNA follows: TGTGCCAGCAGCCAAGAGAGTCCGGGGCTGCTTAGCTATGAGCAGTTCTTC. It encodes CASSQESPGLLSYEQFF.

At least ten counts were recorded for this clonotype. CDR3 nucleotide sequence: TGTGCCAGCAGCCACCTTGAGGGGCGGTACGAGCAGTACTTC. This encodes CASSHLEGRYEQYF. The genes are TRBV5-6 and TRBJ2-7, with D perhaps being TRBD1 or TRBD2 (5 bases each). The CDR3 runs 14 residues. Between the trimmed V and J ends, which lost 4 bases and 4 bases, there was a span of 15 bases. CDR1 is SGHDT, CDR2 YYEEEE, per germline.

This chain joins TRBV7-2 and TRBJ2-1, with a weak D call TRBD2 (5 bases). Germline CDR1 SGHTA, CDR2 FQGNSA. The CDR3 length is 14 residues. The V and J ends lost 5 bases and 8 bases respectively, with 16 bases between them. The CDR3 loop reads CASSPFAARDEQFF. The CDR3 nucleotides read TGTGCCAGCAGCCCGTTCGCGGCGAGGGATGAGCAGTTCTTC.

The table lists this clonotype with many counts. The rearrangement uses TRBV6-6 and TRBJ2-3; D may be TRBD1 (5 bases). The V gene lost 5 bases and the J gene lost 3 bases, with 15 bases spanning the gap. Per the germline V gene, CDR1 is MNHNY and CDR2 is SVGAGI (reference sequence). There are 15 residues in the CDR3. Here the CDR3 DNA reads TGTGCCAGCAGTGATCAGGGATTTCCGACAGATACGCAGTATTTT. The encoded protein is CASSDQGFPTDTQYF.

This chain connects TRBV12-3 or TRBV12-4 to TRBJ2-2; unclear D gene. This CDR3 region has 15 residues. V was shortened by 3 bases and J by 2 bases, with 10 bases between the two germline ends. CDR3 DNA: TGTGCCAGCAGTTTCAGCAAAAGAAACACCGGGGAGCTGTTTTTT. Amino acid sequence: CASSFSKRNTGELFF.